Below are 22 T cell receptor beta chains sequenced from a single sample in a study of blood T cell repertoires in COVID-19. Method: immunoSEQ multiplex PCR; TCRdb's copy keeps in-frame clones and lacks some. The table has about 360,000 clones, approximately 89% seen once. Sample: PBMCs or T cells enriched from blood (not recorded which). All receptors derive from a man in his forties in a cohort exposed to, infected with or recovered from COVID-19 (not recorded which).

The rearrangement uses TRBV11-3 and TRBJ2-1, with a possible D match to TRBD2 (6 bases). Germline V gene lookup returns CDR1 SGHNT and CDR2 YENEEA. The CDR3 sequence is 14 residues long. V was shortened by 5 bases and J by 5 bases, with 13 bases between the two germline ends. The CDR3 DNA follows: TGTGCCAGCAGCCCCGGGACTTCCGACAATGAGCAGTTCTTC. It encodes CASSPGTSDNEQFF.

In nucleotides, the CDR3 is TGTGCCAGCAGTTACCCCCAGGGGGGCATGAACACTGAAGCTTTCTTT. It yields the protein CASSYPQGGMNTEAFF. The chain employs TRBV6-6 and TRBJ1-1, with 7 bases lining up with TRBD1. This CDR3 is 16 amino acids long. Germline V CDR1 and CDR2: MNHNY, SVGAGI (reference sequence). Losses at the gene ends were 2 bases for V and 0 bases for J; bases not matched to a gene: 6.

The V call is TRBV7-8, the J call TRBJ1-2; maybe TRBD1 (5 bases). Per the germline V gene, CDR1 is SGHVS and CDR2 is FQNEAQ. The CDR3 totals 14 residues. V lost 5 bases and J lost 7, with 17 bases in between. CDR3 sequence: CASSGAGPIGGYTF. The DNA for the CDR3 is TGTGCCAGCAGCGGAGCGGGGCCAATAGGTGGCTACACCTTC.

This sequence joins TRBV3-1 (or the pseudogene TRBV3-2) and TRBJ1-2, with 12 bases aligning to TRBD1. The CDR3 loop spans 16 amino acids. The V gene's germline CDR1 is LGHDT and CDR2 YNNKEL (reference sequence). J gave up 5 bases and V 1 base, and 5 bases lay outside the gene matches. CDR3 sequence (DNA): TGTGCCAGCAGCCAAGTTGTGGGACAGGGGGCGTATGGCTACACCTTC. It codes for CASSQVVGQGAYGYTF.

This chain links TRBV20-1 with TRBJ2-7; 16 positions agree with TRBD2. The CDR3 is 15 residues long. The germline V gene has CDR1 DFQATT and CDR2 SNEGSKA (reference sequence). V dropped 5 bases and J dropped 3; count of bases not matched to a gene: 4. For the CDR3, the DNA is TGCAGTGCTCGTGGGACTAGCGGGAGGGACTACGAGCAGTACTTC. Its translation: CSARGTSGRDYEQYF.

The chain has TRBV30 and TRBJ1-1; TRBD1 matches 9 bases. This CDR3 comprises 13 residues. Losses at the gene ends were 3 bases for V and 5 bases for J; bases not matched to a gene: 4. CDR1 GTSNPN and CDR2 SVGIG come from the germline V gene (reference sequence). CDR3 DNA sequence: TGTGCCTGGAGGGAGACAGGGGGAACTGAAGCTTTCTTT. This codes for CAWRETGGTEAFF.

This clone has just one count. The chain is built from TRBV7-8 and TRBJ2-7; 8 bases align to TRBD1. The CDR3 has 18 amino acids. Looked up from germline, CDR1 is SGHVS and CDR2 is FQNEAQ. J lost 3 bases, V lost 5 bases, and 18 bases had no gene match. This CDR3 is CASSPRIVVDRGYYEQYF. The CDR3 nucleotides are TGTGCCAGCAGCCCACGAATTGTCGTAGACAGGGGCTACTACGAGCAGTACTTC. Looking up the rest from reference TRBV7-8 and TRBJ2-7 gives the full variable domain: GAGVSQSPRYKVAKRGQDVALRCDPISGHVSLFWYQQALGQGPEFLTYFQNEAQLDKSGLPSDRFFAERPEGSVSTLKIQRTQQEDSAVYLCASSPRIVVDRGYYEQYFGPGTRLTVT.

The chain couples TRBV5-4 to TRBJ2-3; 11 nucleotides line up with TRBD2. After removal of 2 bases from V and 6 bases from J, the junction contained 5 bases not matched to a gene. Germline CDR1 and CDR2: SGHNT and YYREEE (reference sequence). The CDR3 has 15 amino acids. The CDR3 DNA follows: TGTGCCAGCAGCTTCGAGACTAGCGGGATTGATACGCAGTATTTT. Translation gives CASSFETSGIDTQYF.

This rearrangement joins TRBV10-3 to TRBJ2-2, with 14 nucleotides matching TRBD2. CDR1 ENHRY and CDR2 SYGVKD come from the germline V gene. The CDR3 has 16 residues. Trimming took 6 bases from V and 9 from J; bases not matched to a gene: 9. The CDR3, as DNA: TGTGCCATCAGGGACCGACTAGCGGGAGGGAGGCGGGAGCTGTTTTTT. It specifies CAIRDRLAGGRRELFF.

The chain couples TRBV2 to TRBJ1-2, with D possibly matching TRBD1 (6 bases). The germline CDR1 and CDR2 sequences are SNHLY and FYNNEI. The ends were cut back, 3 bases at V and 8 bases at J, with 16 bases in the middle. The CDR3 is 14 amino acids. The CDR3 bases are TGTGCCAGCAGTGATCACAGGGAAGCTAGCGGCTACACCTTC. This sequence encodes CASSDHREASGYTF.

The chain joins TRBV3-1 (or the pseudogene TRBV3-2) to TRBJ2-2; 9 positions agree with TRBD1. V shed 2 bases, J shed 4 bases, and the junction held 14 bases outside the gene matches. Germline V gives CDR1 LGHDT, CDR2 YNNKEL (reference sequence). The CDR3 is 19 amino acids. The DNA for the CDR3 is TGTGCCAGCAGCCAAAACACAGGGGGCGGGTCAAGGGTCACCGGGGAGCTGTTTTTT. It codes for CASSQNTGGGSRVTGELFF.

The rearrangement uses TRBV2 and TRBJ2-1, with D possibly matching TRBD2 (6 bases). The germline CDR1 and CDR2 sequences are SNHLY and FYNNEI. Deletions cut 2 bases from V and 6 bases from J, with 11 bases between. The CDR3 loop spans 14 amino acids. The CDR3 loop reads CASSEREKGNEQFF. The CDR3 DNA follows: TGTGCCAGCAGTGAACGGGAGAAGGGCAATGAGCAGTTCTTC.

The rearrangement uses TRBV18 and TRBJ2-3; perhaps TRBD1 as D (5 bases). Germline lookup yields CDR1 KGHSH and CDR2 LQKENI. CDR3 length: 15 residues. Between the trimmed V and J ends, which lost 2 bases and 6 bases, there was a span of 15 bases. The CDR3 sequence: CASSPLGAHRDTQYF. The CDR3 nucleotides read TGTGCCAGCTCACCATTAGGAGCACACAGGGATACGCAGTATTTT.

CDR3 protein: CASSVGKLASYEQYF. In DNA, the CDR3 is TGTGCCAGCAGCGTAGGGAAGCTAGCCTCCTACGAGCAGTACTTC. The gene calls are TRBV9 and TRBJ2-7, with TRBD2 as a possible D gene (5 bases). The V gene lost 0 bases and the J gene lost 0 bases, with 10 bases spanning the gap. From germline, CDR1 is SGDLS and CDR2 YYNGEE. This CDR3 is 15 amino acids long.

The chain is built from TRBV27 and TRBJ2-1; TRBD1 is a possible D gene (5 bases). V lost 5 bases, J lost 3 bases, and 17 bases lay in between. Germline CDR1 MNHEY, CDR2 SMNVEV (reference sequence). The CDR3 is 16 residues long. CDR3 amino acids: CASSRKGAGGYNEQFF. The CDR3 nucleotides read TGTGCCAGCAGTCGAAAAGGGGCAGGTGGCTACAATGAGCAGTTCTTC.

CDR3 DNA: TGTGCCAGCAGCTTAGCACAGAGTTTGGGGAACACTGAAGCTTTCTTT. Its translation: CASSLAQSLGNTEAFF. The chain has TRBV11-2 and TRBJ1-1; no reliable D call. Trimming took 1 base from V and 1 from J, leaving 13 bases between them. Germline-derived CDR1 and CDR2 are SGHAT and FQNNGV. The CDR3 is 16 amino acids.

The CDR3 reads CASSYSQDNQPQHF. CDR3 nucleotides: TGTGCCAGCAGTTACTCCCAGGACAATCAGCCCCAGCATTTT. The V call is TRBV6-5, the J call TRBJ1-5; D remains unclear. The CDR3 loop spans 14 amino acids. Germline values: CDR1 MNHEY, CDR2 SVGAGI. The V end was cut by 0 bases, the J end by 3 bases, with 6 bases between.

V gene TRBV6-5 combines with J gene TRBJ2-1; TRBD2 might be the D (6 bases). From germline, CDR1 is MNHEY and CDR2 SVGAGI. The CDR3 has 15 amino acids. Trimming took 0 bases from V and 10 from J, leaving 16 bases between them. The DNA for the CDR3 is TGTGCCAGCAGTTACTCGGGCGGGAAGGTTGGGGAGCAGTTCTTC. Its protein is CASSYSGGKVGEQFF.

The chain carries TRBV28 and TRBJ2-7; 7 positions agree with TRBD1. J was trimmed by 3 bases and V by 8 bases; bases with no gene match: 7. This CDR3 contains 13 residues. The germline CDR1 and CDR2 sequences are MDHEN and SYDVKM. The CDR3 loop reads CASLRTGLYEQYF. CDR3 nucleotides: TGTGCCAGCCTCCGGACAGGCCTCTACGAGCAGTACTTC.

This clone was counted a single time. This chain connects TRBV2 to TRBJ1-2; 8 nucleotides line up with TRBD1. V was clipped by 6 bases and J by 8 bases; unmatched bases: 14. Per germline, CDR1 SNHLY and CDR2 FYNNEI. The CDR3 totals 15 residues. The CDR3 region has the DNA TGTGCCAGCAGACTCGGGACAGGTCTTGTTTGGGGCTACACCTTC. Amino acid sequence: CASRLGTGLVWGYTF.

Here the CDR3 reads CAWSVRGTGFYNEQFF. The DNA of the CDR3 is TGTGCCTGGAGTGTACGTGGGACAGGGTTCTACAATGAGCAGTTCTTC. The V gene is TRBV30, the J gene TRBJ2-1; 9 bases fit TRBD1. The trim removed 0 bases at V and 3 bases at J, leaving 6 bases unmatched. Germline lookup yields CDR1 GTSNPN and CDR2 SVGIG (reference sequence). The CDR3 is made up of 16 amino acids.

The CDR3 sequence is CASSISGTGQYEQYF. The CDR3 DNA follows: TGTGCCAGCAGCATTTCCGGGACAGGGCAGTACGAGCAGTACTTC. V and J are TRBV6-5 and TRBJ2-7; 9 bases are a match to TRBD1. V shed 6 bases and J 4 bases; nucleotides not matched to a gene: 10. CDR3 size: 15 residues. Germline assignment: CDR1 MNHEY and CDR2 SVGAGI.